This paragraph covers one TCR beta chain sequence. One end of the junction varies from germline; a read error may be responsible. The sample belongs to a study of metastatic and nonmetastatic thyroid tumors. Germline loops: CDR1 SEHNR, CDR2 FQNEAQ (reference sequence). The CDR3 consists of 13 residues. Each patient went into thyroid surgery without having received any treatment. TCRdb re-analyzed the PCR reads through MiXCR. The repertoire holds about 93,000 clones, with roughly 13% as singletons. The receptor comes from a female donor with papillary thyroid cancer or a benign thyroid nodule (not recorded which). Some clones in this sample may be carry-over from other donors' samples. Specimen: blood. The V call is TRBV7-9, the J call TRBJ1-5; D not resolved. The CDR3 reads CTSSLGSNQPHHF. CDR3 DNA: TGTACCAGCAGCTTAGGTAGCAATCAGCCCCATCATTTT.